Listed below are T cell receptor beta chains from one sample, sequenced in a study of blood T cells in healthy people across ages. TCRdb independently ran MiXCR on the 5' RACE reads; one entry per CDR3 protein. The sample has hundreds of thousands of distinct CDR3 sequences; 40% to 50% are singletons. Specimen: blood. These receptors originate from a man aged 55 to 70 in good health. Both conserved end residues are part of each CDR3. D genes are given only for firm matches. Where a row states a size, it is once, few, many or the class of an expanded clone; other rows omit it.

>.|TRBJ2-7|TRBV29-1|once
CSIEKAGLPEQYF
TGCAGCATTGAAAAGGCCGGGCTCCCCGAGCAGTACTTC
>.|TRBJ2-3|TRBV11-2|.
CASSFTAASTDTQYF
TGTGCCAGCAGCTTTACAGCGGCTAGCACAGATACGCAGTATTTT
>.|TRBJ2-1|TRBV27|.
CASSPGTSPGNEQFF
TGTGCCAGCAGTCCCGGGACTTCGCCTGGCAATGAGCAGTTCTTC
>.|TRBJ1-2|TRBV29-1|.
CGVTFSNYGYTF
TGCGGCGTTACCTTCTCTAACTATGGCTACACCTTC
>.|TRBJ1-5|TRBV6-1|.
CASSQDPRGSNSNQPQHF
TGTGCCAGCAGTCAGGACCCTAGGGGCTCTAATAGCAATCAGCCCCAGCATTTT
>.|TRBJ2-1|TRBV18|.
CASSPTDEQFF
TGTGCCAGCTCACCAACAGATGAGCAGTTCTTC
>TRBD1|TRBJ2-1|TRBV6-2/TRBV6-3|.
CASSPSGRGRHEQFF
TGTGCCAGCAGCCCCTCGGGCAGGGGGCGTCATGAGCAGTTCTTC
>.|TRBJ2-3|TRBV9|.
CASSVTRDDTDTQYF
TGTGCCAGCAGCGTAACTAGGGACGACACAGATACGCAGTATTTT
>TRBD1|TRBJ2-7|TRBV24-1|few
CATSAGTGYYEQYF
TGTGCCACCAGTGCCGGGACAGGCTACTACGAGCAGTACTTC
>TRBD1|TRBJ1-2|TRBV6-5|.
CASSYSTGGEGYTF
TGTGCCAGCAGTTACTCAACAGGGGGAGAGGGCTACACCTTC
>TRBD2|TRBJ2-5|TRBV4-3|.
CASSQDLGLAGGREETQYF
TGCGCCAGCAGCCAAGATCTAGGACTAGCGGGGGGGCGGGAGGAGACCCAGTACTTC
>.|TRBJ1-2|TRBV4-3|few
CASSQDLWNGYTF
TGCGCCAGCAGCCAAGATCTTTGGAATGGCTACACCTTC
>.|TRBJ2-1|TRBV3-1|.
CASSQVQGPYNEQFF
TGTGCCAGCAGCCAAGTTCAGGGACCTTACAATGAGCAGTTCTTC
>.|TRBJ2-6|TRBV10-3|few
CAISDPTGANVLTF
TGTGCCATCAGTGACCCTACGGGGGCCAACGTCCTGACTTTC
>.|TRBJ2-7|TRBV28|.
CASSLLYWGPYEQYF
TGTGCCAGCAGTTTGTTGTATTGGGGGCCGTACGAGCAGTACTTC
>TRBD1|TRBJ1-1|TRBV6-5|once
CASSPSGQMNTEAFF
TGTGCCAGCAGTCCCTCGGGACAGATGAACACTGAAGCTTTCTTT
>.|TRBJ2-5|TRBV3-1|many
CASSLRGSETQYF
TGTGCCAGCAGCCTTAGGGGATCCGAGACCCAGTACTTC
>TRBD1|TRBJ1-2|TRBV5-5|.
CASSLGQGGRAYGYTF
TGTGCCAGCAGCTTGGGTCAGGGGGGCCGCGCATATGGCTACACCTTC
>TRBD2|TRBJ2-6|TRBV6-2/TRBV6-3|.
CASTRREGANVLTF
TGTGCCAGCACCCGAAGGGAGGGAGCCAACGTCCTGACTTTC
>.|TRBJ1-1|TRBV20-1|once
CSAMMNTEAFF
TGCAGTGCCATGATGAACACTGAAGCTTTCTTT
>TRBD1|TRBJ1-5|TRBV6-2/TRBV6-3|.
CASSSGQARYSNQPQHF
TGTGCCAGCAGTTCCGGACAGGCTCGGTACAGCAATCAGCCCCAGCATTTT
>.|TRBJ2-7|TRBV20-1|.
CSARPTGGSSYNEQYF
TGCAGTGCTAGGCCCACTGGTGGAAGCTCCTACAATGAGCAGTACTTC
>TRBD2|TRBJ2-7|TRBV6-1|few
CASSEAVGGSRAYEQYF
TGTGCCAGCAGTGAAGCGGTGGGAGGGAGTCGGGCCTACGAGCAGTACTTC
>.|TRBJ1-4|TRBV7-9|.
CASTPPGAGDEKLFF
TGTGCCAGCACCCCCCCGGGGGCTGGGGATGAAAAACTGTTTTTT
>TRBD1|TRBJ1-1|TRBV2|.
CASRPRDSGPNTEAFF
TGTGCCAGCAGACCGAGGGACAGCGGCCCGAACACTGAAGCTTTCTTT
>.|TRBJ1-2|TRBV6-1|.
CASRPSIGQRPNYGYTF
TGTGCCAGCAGGCCTTCGATAGGGCAGAGGCCTAACTATGGCTACACCTTC
>.|TRBJ1-2|TRBV29-1|few
CSVGAGGKTYGYTF
TGCAGCGTAGGGGCCGGGGGCAAGACCTATGGCTACACCTTC
>TRBD2|TRBJ2-5|TRBV28|once
CASSVAGDQETQYF
TGTGCCAGCAGTGTAGCGGGGGACCAAGAGACCCAGTACTTC
>.|TRBJ1-1|TRBV6-2/TRBV6-3|once
CASRDMGARSRENTEAFF
TGTGCCAGCAGGGATATGGGCGCCCGGAGTAGAGAAAACACTGAAGCTTTCTTT
>.|TRBJ2-7|TRBV6-5|.
CASSPLEGNYEQYF
TGTGCCAGCAGTCCCCTGGAAGGGAACTACGAGCAGTACTTC
>TRBD2|TRBJ2-7|TRBV20-1|.
CSAKRTSGDNEQYF
TGCAGTGCGAAGCGGACTAGCGGGGATAACGAGCAGTACTTC
>.|TRBJ1-4|TRBV12-3/TRBV12-4|few
CASLRGGYEKLFF
TGTGCCAGCCTACGGGGGGGATATGAAAAACTGTTTTTT
>.|TRBJ2-3|TRBV5-6|once
CASSLRTTGKTDTQYF
TGTGCCAGCAGCTTGAGGACTACAGGGAAAACAGATACGCAGTATTTT
>.|TRBJ2-1|TRBV5-4|few
CASSLEGLSVREQFF
TGTGCCAGCAGCTTGGAAGGACTTTCGGTACGTGAGCAGTTCTTC
>.|TRBJ1-2|TRBV20-1|.
CSARDFPRVGDYGYTF
TGCAGTGCTAGAGATTTTCCAAGGGTCGGAGACTATGGCTACACCTTC